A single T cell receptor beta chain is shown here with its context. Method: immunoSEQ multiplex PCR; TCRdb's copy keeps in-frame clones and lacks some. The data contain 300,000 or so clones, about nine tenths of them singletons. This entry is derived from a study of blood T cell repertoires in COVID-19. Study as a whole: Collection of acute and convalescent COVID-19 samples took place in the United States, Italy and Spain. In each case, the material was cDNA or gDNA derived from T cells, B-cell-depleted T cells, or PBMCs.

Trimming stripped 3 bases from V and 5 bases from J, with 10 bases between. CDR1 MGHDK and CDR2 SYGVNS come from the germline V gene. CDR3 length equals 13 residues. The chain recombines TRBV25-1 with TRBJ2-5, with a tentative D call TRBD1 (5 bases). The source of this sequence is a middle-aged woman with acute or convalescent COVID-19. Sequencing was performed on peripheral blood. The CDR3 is CASSDKAGETQYF. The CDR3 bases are TGTGCCAGCAGTGACAAGGCAGGGGAGACCCAGTACTTC.